Below, 13 T cell receptor beta chains from the same sample are listed, as sequenced in a study of brain metastases from non-small cell lung cancer. Some clones are missing from TCRdb's copy, which holds only in-frame ones; the method was immunoSEQ multiplex PCR. Among about 15,000 clones, under 85% were seen once, and the ten largest hold less than 9%. The sample taken for sequencing was primary lung tumor tissue. The receptors were gathered from a donor aged 40 or older with non-small cell lung cancer.

This chain connects TRBV4-2 to TRBJ2-3; 10 bases are shared with TRBD2. In germline, CDR1 is LGHNA, CDR2 YNFKEQ. The length of the CDR3 is 20 residues. J was trimmed by 0 bases and V by 3 bases; bases with no gene match: 15. The CDR3 loop is CASSHFLPSSGGFSTDTQYF. In DNA, the CDR3 is TGTGCCAGCAGCCATTTTTTACCCTCTAGCGGGGGTTTTAGCACAGATACGCAGTATTTT.

The V gene is TRBV7-2, the J gene TRBJ1-2; 7 bases are shared with TRBD1. In germline, CDR1 is SGHTA, CDR2 FQGNSA. The length of the CDR3 is 13 residues. The trim removed 4 bases at V and 4 bases at J, leaving 3 bases unmatched. CDR3 amino acids: CASSYWDSYGYTF. Here the CDR3 DNA reads TGTGCCAGCAGCTACTGGGACAGCTATGGCTACACCTTC.

By share of the sample, this clone is medium-sized. V and J are TRBV6-2 or TRBV6-3 and TRBJ1-5, with a tentative D call TRBD1 (6 bases). The CDR3 has 15 amino acids. Trimming left V 0 bases short and J 5 bases short, with 11 bases between. CDR1 is MNHEY and CDR2 is SVGEGT in the germline V gene. CDR3 sequence reads: CASSYSMRGDQPQHF. The CDR3 DNA sequence: TGTGCCAGCAGTTACTCGATGAGGGGGGATCAGCCCCAGCATTTT.

In this sample, this clone turned up a few times. The chain combines TRBV3-1 (or the pseudogene TRBV3-2) with TRBJ1-2; maybe TRBD1 (5 bases). V shed 6 bases and J shed 5 bases, with 13 bases lying between them. This CDR3 has 13 amino acids. In germline, CDR1 is LGHDT, CDR2 YNNKEL (reference sequence). The CDR3 protein is CASRPTGLYGYTF. CDR3 in DNA: TGTGCCAGCAGACCTACAGGACTTTATGGCTACACCTTC.

The V and J genes are TRBV9 and TRBJ1-4; 10 positions agree with TRBD1. Germline V gene lookup returns CDR1 SGDLS and CDR2 YYNGEE. The CDR3 is 19 residues long. Losses at the gene ends were 3 bases for V and 0 bases for J; bases not matched to a gene: 11. As DNA, the CDR3 is TGTGCCAGCAGCGGTCGGGGACAGGGGAGAGGGGCAACTAATGAAAAACTGTTTTTT. This gives the protein CASSGRGQGRGATNEKLFF.

The chain couples TRBV6-2 or TRBV6-3 to TRBJ2-1, with 11 positions matching TRBD2. Germline V gene lookup returns CDR1 MNHEY and CDR2 SVGEGT. V was pared by 1 base and J by 10 bases, with 9 bases of the junction left unmatched. The CDR3 runs 16 residues. The CDR3, as DNA: TGTGCCAGCAGTTACTGGGTCAAACTAGCGGGGGAGGAGCAGTTCTTC. Translating it yields CASSYWVKLAGEEQFF.

V is TRBV6-5 and J is TRBJ2-7, with no clear D. Trimming stripped 4 bases from V and 5 bases from J, with 12 bases between. CDR1 and CDR2 (germline): MNHEY, SVGAGI. The CDR3 consists of 13 residues. The CDR3 protein is CASSSRRVHEQYF. CDR3 bases: TGTGCCAGCAGTTCCAGAAGGGTCCACGAGCAGTACTTC.

Concerning this clone: Other DNA sequences of this sample code for an identical CDR3. The V and J genes are TRBV27 and TRBJ2-7, with 8 bases lining up with TRBD1. CDR3 length: 14 residues. CDR1 and CDR2 (germline): MNHEY, SMNVEV (reference sequence). V was pared by 6 bases and J by 0 bases, with 4 bases of the junction left unmatched. CDR3 nucleotide sequence: TGTGCCAGCAGCGGACAGGGAAGCTCCTACGAGCAGTACTTC. This codes for CASSGQGSSYEQYF.

J is TRBJ2-1 and V is TRBV6-1, with TRBD2 matching 8 bases. After removal of 3 bases from V and 4 bases from J, the junction contained 14 bases not matched to a gene. There are 18 residues in the CDR3. In germline, CDR1 is MNHNS, CDR2 SASEGT. This CDR3 is CASSEPPFLGGGYNEQFF. The DNA of the CDR3 is TGTGCCAGCAGTGAGCCCCCATTTCTGGGCGGGGGGTACAATGAGCAGTTCTTC.

The rearrangement joins TRBV14 to TRBJ1-3; D call uncertain. The V end lost 6 bases, the J end lost 4 bases, and 16 bases lay between the germline ends. Germline loops: CDR1 SGHDN, CDR2 FVKESK. The CDR3 totals 15 residues. The CDR3 DNA is TGTGCCAGCAGTCGATTCGGGATTTCCGGAAACACCATATATTTT. Its protein product is CASSRFGISGNTIYF. Full variable domain (rest looked up from reference TRBV14 and TRBJ1-3): EAGVTQFPSHSVIEKGQTVTLRCDPISGHDNLYWYRRVMGKEIKFLLHFVKESKQDESGMPNNRFLAERTGGTYSTLKVQPAELEDSGVYFCASSRFGISGNTIYFGEGSWLTVV.

Comments on this clone: A read error may account for a junction end that differs from germline. This chain connects TRBV15 to TRBJ1-6; D not resolved. The CDR3 extends over 18 amino acids. Germline CDR1 and CDR2: LNHNV and YYDKDF (reference sequence). For the CDR3, the DNA is TGTGCCACCAGCCTCATGAGCGGACTGAGCTCCTATAATTCACCCTTCCACTTT. Protein: CATSLMSGLSSYNSPFHF.

The V gene is TRBV24-1, the J gene TRBJ2-1; TRBD1 might be the D (6 bases). Looked up from germline, CDR1 is KGHDR and CDR2 is SFDVKD. Trimming took 4 bases from V and 6 from J, leaving 21 bases between them. The CDR3 consists of 17 residues. DNA of the CDR3: TGTGCCACCAGTGAAAAGGACAGCAATGGGTTTCGCAATGAGCAGTTCTTC. This encodes CATSEKDSNGFRNEQFF.

This chain connects TRBV29-1 to TRBJ2-1; weak D call: TRBD1 (5 bases). Germline values: CDR1 SQVTM, CDR2 ANQGSEA. CDR3 length: 15 amino acids. V was cut by 7 bases and J by 0 bases, with 16 bases left in between. The CDR3 sequence: CSAPKGASSYNEQFF. Here the CDR3 DNA reads TGCAGCGCCCCGAAAGGGGCCTCCTCCTACAATGAGCAGTTCTTC.